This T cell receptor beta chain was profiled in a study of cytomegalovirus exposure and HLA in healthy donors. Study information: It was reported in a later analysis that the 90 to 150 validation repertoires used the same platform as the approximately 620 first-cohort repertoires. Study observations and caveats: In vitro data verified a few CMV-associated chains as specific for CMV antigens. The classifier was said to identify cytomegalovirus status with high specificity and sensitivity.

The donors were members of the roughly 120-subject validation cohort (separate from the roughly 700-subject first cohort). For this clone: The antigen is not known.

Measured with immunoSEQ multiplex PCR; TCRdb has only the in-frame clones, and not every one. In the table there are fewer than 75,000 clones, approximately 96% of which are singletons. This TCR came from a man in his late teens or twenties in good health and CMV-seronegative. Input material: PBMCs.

The CDR3 coding sequence is TGTGCCAGCAGCTCAGCCGGGACAGGGGTTTACGAGCAGTACTTC. Translating gives CASSSAGTGVYEQYF. The chain is built from TRBV6-5 and TRBJ2-7; 10 bases map to TRBD1. J gave up 4 bases and V 6 bases, and 9 bases lay outside the gene matches. This CDR3 comprises 15 residues. Germline lookup yields CDR1 MNHEY and CDR2 SVGAGI.